This TCR beta chain was recorded in a study of cytomegalovirus exposure and HLA in healthy donors. Assay: immunoSEQ multiplex PCR; the TCRdb copy retains only in-frame clones and omits some. Of over 110,000 clones listed, about 87% are singletons. The V segment lost 4 bases and the J segment 8 bases; nucleotides outside the gene matches: 10. From germline, CDR1 is MDHEN and CDR2 SYDVKM. CDR3 length: 15 amino acids. Sequencing used PBMCs. The sequence derives from a man in his late teens or twenties in good health and CMV-seropositive. This sequence joins TRBV28 and TRBJ2-1; 8 nucleotides match TRBD1. This chain's CDR3 is CASSSSGTGSDEQFF. CDR3 coding DNA: TGTGCCAGCAGTTCATCCGGGACAGGTAGCGATGAGCAGTTCTTC.